These T cell receptor beta chains were read from a single sample in a study of identical twins. TCRdb passed the 5' RACE reads through MiXCR, listing each CDR3 protein once. The sample comprises some 500,000 distinct CDR3 sequences, about 20% of which are singletons, and about 0.91% rests with the top ten. The sample was also linked to a second study, of T cells expressing NK-cell markers.

The sequenced sample consisted of CD4+ T cells sorted from blood. These receptors came from a woman aged 18-29 years in good health. Each CDR3 is given with its conserved first and last residue. The order of the fields is clone size, V gene, J gene, D gene, CDR3 protein, CDR3 DNA. A D gene is named only where the DNA matches it firmly. Clone size is stated in some rows and not others, as once, few, many or a class when expanded.

size: -; V: TRBV5-1; J: TRBJ2-3; D: TRBD2; CDR3: CASSPQGLAGPWDTQYF; DNA: TGCGCCAGCAGCCCCCAGGGACTAGCGGGGCCCTGGGATACGCAGTATTTT
size: -; V: TRBV20-1; J: TRBJ2-1; D: TRBD2; CDR3: CSAGGGSGVHHEQFF; DNA: TGCAGTGCCGGAGGTGGTAGCGGGGTTCATCATGAGCAGTTCTTC
size: few; V: TRBV6-5; J: TRBJ1-1; D: -; CDR3: CASSYSTGGLAEAFF; DNA: TGTGCCAGCAGTTACTCGACTGGGGGCTTAGCTGAAGCTTTCTTT
size: few; V: TRBV20-1; J: TRBJ2-3; D: TRBD2; CDR3: CSFRPIAGGGTDTQYF; DNA: TGCAGTTTCCGTCCCATAGCGGGGGGAGGGACAGATACGCAGTATTTT
size: -; V: TRBV10-3; J: TRBJ1-5; D: -; CDR3: CAIRTDLNQPQHF; DNA: TGTGCCATCCGGACAGATTTGAATCAGCCCCAGCATTTT
size: few; V: TRBV12-3/TRBV12-4; J: TRBJ1-2; D: -; CDR3: CASSHGLYGYTF; DNA: TGTGCCAGCAGTCATGGCCTTTATGGCTACACCTTC
size: -; V: TRBV10-1; J: TRBJ2-5; D: -; CDR3: CASSDSEETQYF; DNA: TGCGCCAGCAGTGACTCGGAAGAGACCCAGTACTTC
size: once; V: TRBV6-4; J: TRBJ2-3; D: TRBD2; CDR3: CASSDQAGGRDTQYF; DNA: TGTGCCAGCAGTGACCAAGCGGGGGGCAGAGATACGCAGTATTTT
size: -; V: TRBV3-1; J: TRBJ2-1; D: TRBD2; CDR3: CASSHLSGGGYNEQFF; DNA: TGTGCCAGCAGCCACCTGAGCGGGGGGGGCTACAATGAGCAGTTCTTC
size: few; V: TRBV7-9; J: TRBJ1-1; D: TRBD1; CDR3: CASQQTGVTEAFF; DNA: TGTGCCAGCCAACAGACAGGGGTCACTGAAGCTTTCTTT